A selection of T cell receptor beta chains follows, all from one sample in a study of T cell repertoires in aging, cancer and after chemotherapy. TCRdb fed the multiplex PCR reads into MiXCR, producing one record per CDR3 protein. Of around 4,000 distinct CDR3 sequences listed, approximately 41% are singletons. The sample comprised blood. Every receptor here comes from a human donor with a solid tumor. The CDR3 runs from the conserved cysteine through the conserved F or W. Fields, in order: D gene, J gene, V gene, clone size, CDR3 protein, CDR3 DNA. D genes are given only for firm matches. The size of a clone is reported for some rows only, either as once, few or many, or as a class for expanded clones.

NA	TRBJ2-1	TRBV27	NA	CASSFKVTVHNEQFF	TGTGCCAGCAGTTTTAAGGTAACAGTTCACAATGAGCAGTTCTTC
NA	TRBJ1-5	TRBV5-4	few	CATSQGNQPQHF	TGTGCCACTTCACAGGGAAATCAGCCCCAGCATTTT
TRBD1	TRBJ1-3	TRBV10-3	NA	CAISQGDSGNTIYF	TGTGCCATCAGTCAGGGGGACTCTGGAAACACCATATATTTT
NA	TRBJ1-4	TRBV19	few	CASSGEVLGEKLFF	TGTGCCAGTAGCGGTGAGGTTCTTGGGGAAAAACTGTTTTTT
NA	TRBJ2-5	TRBV29-1	medium-sized	CSASGPETQYF	TGCAGCGCTTCGGGCCCAGAGACCCAGTACTTC
NA	TRBJ2-5	TRBV7-3	NA	CARSQWGEMGETQYF	TGTGCCAGAAGCCAGTGGGGGGAGATGGGAGAGACCCAGTACTTC
NA	TRBJ1-5	TRBV6-5	NA	CASRRVGQGNQPQHF	TGTGCCAGCAGGAGAGTTGGGCAGGGTAATCAGCCCCAGCATTTT
TRBD1	TRBJ2-1	TRBV7-2	few	CASSLTGGGYNEQFF	TGTGCCAGCAGCTTGACAGGGGGGGGCTACAATGAGCAGTTCTTC
NA	TRBJ1-2	TRBV5-1	NA	CASSLDRNYGYTF	TGTGCCAGCAGCTTGGACAGAAACTATGGCTACACCTTC
NA	TRBJ1-1	TRBV30	few	CAWNNPQANTEAFF	TGTGCCTGGAACAACCCCCAGGCGAACACTGAAGCTTTCTTT
NA	TRBJ1-5	TRBV27	NA	CASNPSYSNQPQHF	TGTGCCAGCAACCCTAGTTATAGCAATCAGCCCCAGCATTTT
NA	TRBJ2-2	TRBV6-5	few	CASSSTASGELFF	TGTGCCAGCAGTTCCACGGCGTCCGGGGAGCTGTTTTTT
NA	TRBJ2-1	TRBV20-1	NA	CSARAWSSYNEQFF	TGCAGTGCTAGAGCGTGGAGCTCCTACAATGAGCAGTTCTTC
NA	TRBJ1-2	TRBV6-5	few	CASSYGRDTYGYTF	TGTGCCAGCAGTTACGGAAGGGACACCTATGGCTACACCTTC
NA	TRBJ1-2	TRBV25-1	NA	CASSGRRVAGYTF	TGTGCCAGCAGTGGTCGCAGGGTCGCTGGCTACACCTTC
NA	TRBJ1-2	TRBV10-3	few	CAISHDGNYGYTF	TGTGCCATCAGCCACGACGGCAACTATGGCTACACCTTC
NA	TRBJ2-1	TRBV20-1	NA	CSAIAEYNEQFF	TGCAGTGCTATAGCGGAGTACAATGAGCAGTTCTTC
NA	TRBJ1-4	TRBV19	NA	CASSIDRGRMANEKLFF	TGTGCCAGTAGTATAGATCGGGGGCGCATGGCTAATGAAAAACTGTTTTTT
TRBD1	TRBJ2-1	TRBV6-4	NA	CASSDGQGSYNEQFF	TGTGCCAGCAGTGACGGACAGGGCTCCTACAATGAGCAGTTCTTC
NA	TRBJ1-4	TRBV12-3/TRBV12-4	NA	CASSSLDRLEKLFF	TGTGCCAGCAGTTCACTAGACAGGCTCGAAAAACTGTTTTTT
NA	TRBJ2-7	TRBV20-1	NA	CSAGSGSAYEQYF	TGCAGTGCTGGCTCCGGGTCAGCCTACGAGCAGTACTTC